These 9 T cell receptor beta chains were all obtained from the same sample, sequenced in a study of HIV-infected patients and healthy controls. In TCRdb, the 5' RACE reads were re-called with MiXCR into one record per CDR3 protein. Of 55,000 to 70,000 distinct CDR3 sequences in the sample, roughly 21% are singletons; the top ten hold 1.1% to 1.5%. Specimen: CD4+ T cells from blood. The receptors originated from a human donor in good health.

This clonotype was recorded at least ten times. J is TRBJ1-2 and V is TRBV11-2, with 7 bases fitting TRBD1. The CDR3 is made up of 13 amino acids. Germline V gene data show CDR1 as SGHAT and CDR2 as FQNNGV. After removal of 4 bases from V and 5 bases from J, the junction contained 4 bases not matched to a gene. CDR3 nucleotide sequence: TGTGCCAGCAGCTGGGACAGTTATTATGGCTACACCTTC. Translation gives CASSWDSYYGYTF.

This clonotype was observed at least ten times. This chain connects TRBV11-2 to TRBJ2-5, with 9 bases lining up with TRBD2. The ends lost 6 bases at V and 5 bases at J; junction bases unmatched: 4. The length of the CDR3 is 13 residues. Looked up from germline, CDR1 is SGHAT and CDR2 is FQNNGV. The CDR3 DNA is TGTGCCAGCAGTACAAGCGGGAGGGAGACCCAGTACTTC. Amino acid sequence: CASSTSGRETQYF.

The chain links TRBV30 to TRBJ1-1, with 7 bases fitting TRBD1. Germline CDR1 GTSNPN, CDR2 SVGIG (reference sequence). The CDR3 runs to 12 residues. The V gene end was trimmed by 3 bases and the J gene end by 6 bases; junction bases not matched to a gene: 4. The CDR3 DNA follows: TGTGCCTGGAGGAGGGGGCCCGCTGAAGCTTTCTTT. It specifies CAWRRGPAEAFF.

This sequence joins TRBV6-5 and TRBJ1-1; D is possibly TRBD1 (5 bases). The CDR3 loop spans 16 amino acids. V was trimmed by 6 bases and J by 2 bases, leaving 19 bases between them. From germline, CDR1 is MNHEY and CDR2 SVGAGI. The CDR3 sequence: CASRLLGTRANTEAFF. The CDR3 nucleotides read TGTGCCAGCAGGTTACTTGGGACGAGGGCAAACACTGAAGCTTTCTTT.

This clonotype was observed many times. This chain uses TRBV18 with TRBJ1-2; weak D call: TRBD1 (6 bases). This CDR3 spans 15 amino acids. Looked up from germline, CDR1 is KGHSH and CDR2 is LQKENI. Between the trimmed V and J ends, which lost 0 bases and 6 bases, there was a span of 14 bases. CDR3 region: CASSPPLQGRNGYTF. The CDR3 DNA sequence: TGTGCCAGCTCACCACCTCTACAGGGAAGGAATGGCTACACCTTC.

V usage is TRBV18 and J usage is TRBJ1-1; the D gene is possibly TRBD1 (6 bases). Germline-derived CDR1 and CDR2 are KGHSH and LQKENI. This CDR3 has 14 residues. V was pared by 5 bases and J by 0 bases, with 10 bases between. This chain's CDR3 is CASSFGQMNTEAFF. CDR3 bases: TGTGCCAGCTCATTCGGACAGATGAACACTGAAGCTTTCTTT.

This clonotype was recorded at least ten times. This chain uses TRBV4-2 with TRBJ1-6; D is uncertain. Per germline, CDR1 LGHNA and CDR2 YNFKEQ. Trimming left V 0 bases short and J 7 bases short, with 7 bases between. This CDR3 is 14 amino acids long. DNA for the CDR3: TGTGCCAGCAGCCAAGATCTGGGGAATTCACCCCTCCACTTT. Encoded protein: CASSQDLGNSPLHF.

This clonotype has at least ten counts. The gene calls are TRBV19 and TRBJ2-5, with 12 nucleotides matching TRBD1. Trimming at V came to 2 bases and at J to 4 bases, leaving 14 bases not matched to a gene. The CDR3 has 19 residues. Germline assignment: CDR1 LNHDA and CDR2 SQIVND (reference sequence). DNA for the CDR3: TGTGCCAGTAGTATAAAGGGTCAGGGGGGACAGGGGGCTAGAGAGACCCAGTACTTC. Residues: CASSIKGQGGQGARETQYF.

The gene calls are TRBV5-1 and TRBJ1-1; weak D call: TRBD1 (6 bases). The CDR3 loop spans 14 amino acids. V was clipped by 4 bases and J by 7 bases, with 17 bases between them. The germline CDR1 and CDR2 sequences are SGHRS and YFSETQ. The CDR3 DNA is TGCGCCAGCAGCCAAGGCAGGGTACAGGGTGAAGCTTTCTTT. It specifies CASSQGRVQGEAFF.